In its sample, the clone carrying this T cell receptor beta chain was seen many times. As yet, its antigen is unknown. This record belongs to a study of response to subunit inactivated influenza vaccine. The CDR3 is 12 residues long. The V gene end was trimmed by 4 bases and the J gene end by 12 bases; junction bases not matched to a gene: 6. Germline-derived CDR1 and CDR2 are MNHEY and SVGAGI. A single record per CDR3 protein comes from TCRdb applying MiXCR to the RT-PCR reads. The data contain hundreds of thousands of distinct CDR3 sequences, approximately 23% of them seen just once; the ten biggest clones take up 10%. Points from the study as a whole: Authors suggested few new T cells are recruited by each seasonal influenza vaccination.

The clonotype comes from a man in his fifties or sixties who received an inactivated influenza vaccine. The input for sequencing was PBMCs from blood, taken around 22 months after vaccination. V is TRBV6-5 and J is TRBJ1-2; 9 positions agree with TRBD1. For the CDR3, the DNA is TGTGCCAGCAGTTCCCCGGGACAGGGCCACACCTTC. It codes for CASSSPGQGHTF.